What follows are 14 T cell receptor beta chains derived from one specimen sequenced in a study of CD8+ T cells in alopecia areata (dated by TCRdb to the late 2010s). Preparation of the library involved the immunoSEQ multiplex PCR assay. RNA was extracted from all samples and reverse transcribed into cDNA, which served as template for TCR sequencing. The clones in this table, taken by TCRdb from immuneACCESS, are in-frame only. Not every clone is retained; where verified, under half of the shortfall comes from an unresolved V gene, and the cause of the rest is unknown. The sample table contains approximately 98,000 clones; only one count was recorded for 59% of them. Around 20% of the sample is held by the ten biggest clonotypes. What was sequenced was CD8+ T cells sorted from blood. The receptors here all came from a human donor in good health.

This clone has just a few counts. The rearrangement links TRBV29-1 to TRBJ1-2, with TRBD1 matching over 12 bases. Trimming removed 1 base from V and 6 bases from J; junction bases left unmatched: 6. Germline CDR1 and CDR2: SQVTM and ANQGSEA. This CDR3 region has 15 residues. The CDR3 sequence: CSVEVGTGGRHGYTF. In DNA, the CDR3 is TGCAGCGTTGAAGTGGGGACAGGGGGCCGCCATGGCTACACCTTC.

The chain uses TRBV2 and TRBJ1-1; D gene uncertain. The CDR3 has 13 amino acids. Trimming took 4 bases from V and 8 from J, leaving 14 bases between them. Germline V CDR1 and CDR2: SNHLY, FYNNEI. CDR3 region: CASSARGFWEAFF. The CDR3 DNA is TGTGCCAGCAGTGCACGAGGGTTTTGGGAAGCTTTCTTT.

This clone was seen a few times. J is TRBJ1-1 and V is TRBV7-9; TRBD1 agrees at 8 bases. The CDR3 is 15 amino acids. Unmatched junction bases numbered 8, after V lost 3 bases and J lost 5 bases. Germline loops: CDR1 SEHNR, CDR2 FQNEAQ (reference sequence). CDR3: CASSLLQGEVTEAFF. DNA of the CDR3: TGTGCCAGCAGCTTGCTACAGGGGGAGGTGACTGAAGCTTTCTTT.

The V and J genes are TRBV6-5 and TRBJ2-3; D possibly corresponds to TRBD2 (6 bases). Germline values: CDR1 MNHEY, CDR2 SVGAGI. Trimming removed 6 bases at V and 8 bases at J, with 21 bases between. CDR3 length: 15 residues. The CDR3 DNA is TGTGCCAGCAGCCCTGGGGGAGGTTCTGGGGGTACGCAGTATTTT. Translating gives CASSPGGGSGGTQYF.

The genes are TRBV6-1 and TRBJ1-6, with D hard to call. Germline loops: CDR1 MNHNS, CDR2 SASEGT. Trimming removed 3 bases at V and 14 bases at J, with 20 bases between. This CDR3 has 15 residues. CDR3 DNA: TGTGCCAGCAGTGACTTATGGACCACAAGAGATGCCCTCCACTTT. Amino acid sequence: CASSDLWTTRDALHF.

Here the CDR3 reads CASSLGTSRRAQHF. The CDR3 DNA is TGTGCCAGCAGCCTCGGGACCTCCAGGCGGGCCCAGCATTTT. This chain links TRBV13 with TRBJ1-5, with D possibly matching TRBD1 (5 bases). This CDR3 is 14 amino acids long. The germline V gene has CDR1 PRHDT and CDR2 FYEKMQ (reference sequence). V was cut by 5 bases and J by 11 bases, with 19 bases left in between.

The chain recombines TRBV7-6 with TRBJ1-5; 10 positions agree with TRBD1. This CDR3 is 15 amino acids long. Germline loops: CDR1 SGHVS, CDR2 FNYEAQ. V lost 5 bases, J lost 2 bases, and 3 bases stayed unmatched. In DNA, the CDR3 is TGTGCCAGCAGCCCCGGGACAGGGGGCAATCAGCCCCAGCATTTT. As protein: CASSPGTGGNQPQHF.

The chain recombines TRBV30 with TRBJ2-7, with a tentative D call TRBD1 (5 bases). The germline gives CDR1 GTSNPN, CDR2 SVGIG (reference sequence). This CDR3 comprises 15 residues. V was shortened by 1 base and J by 2 bases, with 15 bases between the two germline ends. The CDR3 DNA reads as TGTGCCTGGAGTGCGGAGACAGCCACAGCCTACGAGCAGTACTTC. It translates to CAWSAETATAYEQYF. Variable domain in full (rest from reference TRBV30 and TRBJ2-7): SQTIHQWPATLVQPVGSPLSLECTVEGTSNPNLYWYRQAAGRGLQLLFYSVGIGQISSEVPQNLSASRPQDRQFILSSKKLLLSDSGFYLCAWSAETATAYEQYFGPGTRLTVT.

V and J are TRBV5-6 and TRBJ2-2; 8 bases are shared with TRBD1. V lost 4 bases to trimming and J lost 1 base; unmatched junction nucleotides: 6. Germline assignment: CDR1 SGHDT and CDR2 YYEEEE. The CDR3 runs to 16 residues. The CDR3 DNA sequence: TGTGCCAGCAGCGGGACGGGACAGGAGAACACCGGGGAGCTGTTTTTT. This encodes CASSGTGQENTGELFF.

This clone was counted between two and nine times. V usage is TRBV19 and J usage is TRBJ2-7; 10 nucleotides agree with TRBD1. The V and J ends lost 4 bases and 3 bases, in that order; junction bases with no gene match: 9. There are 16 residues in the CDR3. Germline V lookup: CDR1 LNHDA, CDR2 SQIVND (reference sequence). The CDR3 is CASSTDAGTGVYEQYF. The CDR3 DNA reads TGTGCCAGTAGTACAGACGCCGGGACAGGGGTCTACGAGCAGTACTTC.

This clone was picked up many times. The V and J genes are TRBV25-1 and TRBJ1-1; tentatively, D is TRBD1 (6 bases). The germline CDR1 and CDR2 sequences are MGHDK and SYGVNS. The V gene lost 5 bases and the J gene lost 4 bases, with 14 bases spanning the gap. The CDR3 has 14 amino acids. For the CDR3, the DNA is TGTGCCAGCAGTCGCGATACAGGGCGCACTGAAGCTTTCTTT. It specifies CASSRDTGRTEAFF.

This clone was observed a few times. The chain carries TRBV29-1 and TRBJ1-2; D is unclear. Germline CDR1 is SQVTM and CDR2 is ANQGSEA. V was clipped by 7 bases and J by 4 bases, with 13 bases between them. CDR3 size: 12 residues. The CDR3: CSALIIPYGYTF. The CDR3 nucleotides are TGCAGCGCATTAATTATCCCCTATGGCTACACCTTC.

This sequence joins TRBV7-9 and TRBJ2-6; 9 nucleotides agree with TRBD1. Trimming removed 4 bases from V and 2 bases from J; junction bases left unmatched: 6. This CDR3 has 17 amino acids. The V gene's germline CDR1 is SEHNR and CDR2 FQNEAQ (reference sequence). CDR3 nucleotides: TGTGCCAGCAGCTACCGGGACAGGGCCACTGGGGCCAACGTCCTGACTTTC. Translated, it gives CASSYRDRATGANVLTF.

V gene TRBV13 combines with J gene TRBJ1-1; no clear D gene. The ends were cut back, 3 bases at V and 1 base at J, with 6 bases in the middle. CDR3 length: 13 amino acids. Germline assignment: CDR1 PRHDT and CDR2 FYEKMQ (reference sequence). The CDR3, as DNA: TGTGCCAGCAGCTTCCCTCCGAACACTGAAGCTTTCTTT. It translates to CASSFPPNTEAFF. The full variable domain, in which reference TRBV13 and TRBJ1-1 provide the parts outside the CDR3, is AAGVIQSPRHLIKEKRETATLKCYPIPRHDTVYWYQQGPGQDPQFLISFYEKMQSDKGSIPDRFSAQQFSDYHSELNMSSLELGDSALYFCASSFPPNTEAFFGQGTRLTVV.